This T cell receptor beta chain was profiled in a study of cytomegalovirus exposure and HLA in healthy donors (dated by TCRdb to 2015 to 2018). About the full investigation: An earlier analysis of some 500 of the donors reported 250 to 300 Gb of sequence data and around 110 million unique TCR beta sequences from about 200 million T cells. In a later genetic analysis, genome-wide SNP genotypes for about 60% of the 666 donors were used, and that subset was treated as a discovery cohort. The study profiled the T cell repertoires of some 610 subjects by immunosequencing and related them to cytomegalovirus serostatus. The study aimed to test whether signatures of past pathogen exposure could be identified by cataloging public T cell receptors. Every discovery cohort repertoire had been produced on one sequencing platform. Rather than using new phenotypic data, the later analysis identified candidate immune exposures from TCR beta sequences and from how often those sequences occurred across donors. A separate validation cohort of about 110 different subjects was used in addition to the roughly 700-subject first cohort. HLA typing included class I and class II loci at four-digit resolution. Across approximately 400 genotyped donors of the cohort, an average of about 240,000 unique TCR beta nucleotide sequences per donor were sequenced, and around 20% of those sequences were non-productive. To study patterns of TCR occurrence, a later analysis re-analyzed previously published TCR beta repertoires from 666 donors and added high-resolution HLA genotyping. An earlier analysis of roughly 580 of the donors used high-throughput TCR beta sequencing to judge whether each TCR beta V gene segment behaved as functional or pseudogenic. Approximately 310 gigabases of sequencing data and around 80 million unique TCR sequences made up an early release that covered around 640 HLA-typed donors. Typing coverage differed by locus: A, B, C, DRB1 and DQB1 were typed in roughly 629-630 donors, DQA1 in about 510, DPA1 in around 600, and DPB1 in 450 to 490. Alongside the repertoire data, information on donor age, sex, ethnicity and CMV serostatus was compiled. High-throughput TCR immunosequencing, statistical association of individual TCRs with disease status, and machine learning were combined to predict cytomegalovirus infection status. The genetic ancestry cluster associated with self-reported Caucasian donors included 81% of the approximately 410 genotyped donors. Because of strong linkage in the cohort, a few DR-DQ haplotypes were treated as single units for association and clustering.

The germline V gene (reference sequence) sets CDR1 to LNHDA and CDR2 to SQIVND. The CDR3 measures 15 amino acids from cysteine to phenylalanine. Only the CDR3 part of the read is kept: 45 bases, read in frame from the first base. Relative to germline, V is missing 5 bases and J is missing 4 bases, with 4 bases of the junction outside any gene match. Library preparation employed the immunoSEQ multiplex PCR assay. A mixture of 60 forward primers for TCR Vbeta segments and 13 reverse primers for TCR Jbeta segments was used in the multiplex PCR. The CDR3 region of rearranged TCR beta genes was amplified from genomic DNA by a multiplex PCR assay. Amplified TCR beta libraries were sequenced as 87-base-pair reads on the Illumina HiSeq System. The study's own analysis went as follows. A later analysis tallied around 82 million unique TCR beta chains across the 666 repertoires, and approximately 11 million of those chains were shared by two or more donors. Raw reads were error-corrected and collapsed into unique sequences with a nearest-neighbor algorithm that merged closely related sequences to remove PCR and sequencing errors. V, D and J gene segments were assigned by aligning CDR3 sequences to IMGT reference sequences. Each retained sequence needed at least a six-nucleotide match to both a V gene segment and a J gene segment. Rearrangements were called productive when the CDR3 lacked stop codons and stayed in frame with V and J; all others were non-productive. CDR3 was defined by IMGT convention, running from the second conserved V-encoded cysteine to the conserved J-encoded phenylalanine. The earlier analysis of about 560 of the donors excluded any sequence lacking an unambiguous match to a single V gene segment. An earlier analysis of 550 to 650 of the donors classified V segments as functional when productive rearrangements were above 56.7% and as segregating when the standard deviation between donors was above 5%. A statistical classification framework was developed to diagnose cytomegalovirus status using the catalog of TCR beta chain sequences. V and J gene assignment, in a later analysis, came from comparing TCR nucleotide sequences with IMGT/GENE-DB human TR gene sequences. A later analysis assigned CDR3 sequences and most-parsimonious VDJ recombination scenarios with the TCRdist pipeline. In a later analysis, each TCR beta chain was defined by its CDR3 amino acid sequence together with its V-gene family, and reads lacking a unique V-gene family were excluded. As a way to deal with suspected cross-contamination and a sequencing artifact, a later analysis dropped approximately 590 nucleotide sequences that were highly shared and had low generation probability. In a later analysis, a clonal expansion index for each public chain was calculated from normalized within-repertoire ranks of inferred template counts. A later analysis computed generation probabilities with a VDJ recombination model fitted to out-of-frame rearrangements, and checked the results against IGoR. In a later analysis, TCR-TCR, TCR-HLA and TCR-CMV co-occurrence was scored with hypergeometric tests, and a repertoire-size bias correction was applied to TCR pairs. To estimate false discovery rates, a later analysis permuted the HLA or CMV assignments 20 times. In a later analysis, co-occurring TCRs were grouped with DBSCAN, and TCRdist sequence similarity was added when clustering was performed within HLA-allele-positive subsets. Repertoires with fewer than 30,000 or more than 120,000 public chains were left out of co-occurrence clustering, as were about five repertoires with anomalous nucleotide sharing. TCRdb re-hosts the immuneACCESS table, in-frame sequences only. Its copies lack some clones; in the studies checked, an unresolved V gene accounts for under half of them, and the cause for the rest is not known. For V, J and clone size, that table is used; D and trimming come from the DNA. This sample holds under 200,000 clones; around 80% were observed only once. Roughly 1.5% of the sample is taken by the ten largest.

Points the paper makes about the study in general: A cluster of highly shared sequence variants was judged likely to be a technical artifact of the sequencing pipeline. A further reported finding was that TCR beta sequences accurately predicted the HLA-A and HLA-B alleles for most subjects in the first cohort. An earlier analysis of roughly 570 of the donors showed that most TCR beta V segments appeared in productive rearrangements either about 87% or about 30% of the time, which broadly matched IMGT annotations. Across donors, most TCR sequences were observed very rarely, whereas some public TCRs were present in many individuals. The classifier was reported to diagnose cytomegalovirus status with high specificity and sensitivity in both the original and validation cohorts. In a later analysis, several top co-occurrence clusters were reported to appear linked to parvovirus B19, influenza, CMV and Epstein-Barr virus. In a later analysis, most CMV-associated TCR beta chains were found to appear HLA-restricted, with HLA associations seemingly driven largely by CMV exposure. The study gave a list of 150 to 200 TCR beta chains associated with cytomegalovirus. For the cohort, immune exposure information was limited to CMV serostatus. Because HLA typing was missing for some donors at each locus, association tests included only the typed subset. Linkage disequilibrium might explain the correlated functional status among segregating V segments, but an unknown experimental factor could not be excluded. A later analysis found that TCR association rates varied across HLA loci, with DRB1 alleles showing the most associated TCRs and HLA-C alleles the fewest. A few of the identified cytomegalovirus-associated TCR beta chains were confirmed in vitro to be specific for cytomegalovirus antigens. Because counts were too low, 15 or so rarely observed V segments, including chromosome 9 orphons, were excluded from the earlier analysis of under 650 of the donors. This cohort had only TCR beta chains sequenced, and the lack of alpha or paired-chain data limited which features could be detected. A later genetic analysis reported fewer N-insertions in productive TCRs among donors in an Asian-associated ancestry cluster than the roughly 700-donor mean. A later analysis found that HLA-associated TCR beta chains were more clonally expanded and had lower generation probabilities than equally common non-associated chains. Roughly uniform sequencing depth across donors was assumed in presence/absence analyses, although this assumption may not hold. Because the 87-base-pair reads could not distinguish some IMGT-functional V segments, including TRBV6-2 and TRBV6-3, those segments were excluded. A later genetic analysis associated a missense DCLRE1C variant with V-gene and J-gene trimming of TCR beta chains, and an independent cohort replicated the association. It was suggested by the authors that the approach could potentially be generalized to other disease states and immunological phenotypes. When HLA alleles, especially DR and DQ, strongly co-occurred, TCR associations were difficult to assign to individual alleles. At a false discovery rate of 0.05, a later analysis linked roughly 17,000 TCR beta sequences to specific HLA alleles.

Points on this clone: The antigen this receptor binds is unknown. Base qualities are not recorded, but no much larger clone differs from it by a single base.

The cohort was made up of about 610 healthy bone marrow donors. At the time of sampling, every cohort member was nominally healthy, though immune exposures that went unrecorded were likely present. The donor tested CMV seronegative, placing the donor among the 352 seronegative members of the cohort. Every donor gave a peripheral blood sample, and the peripheral blood mononuclear cells from that sample were used for TCR beta sequencing. Genomic DNA extraction from the blood cell samples was performed with the Qiagen DNeasy Blood Extraction Kit. This TCR derives from a woman between 18 and 30 years old in good health and CMV-seronegative. Sequences were obtained from PBMCs. The sequence is built from TRBV19 and TRBJ1-5, and 11 junctional nucleotides match TRBD1. DNA sequence: TGTGCCAGTAGTCCCGGGACAGGGGGGAATCAGCCCCAGCATTTT. It specifies CASSPGTGGNQPQHF.